This TCR beta chain came from a study of cytomegalovirus exposure and HLA in healthy donors. The length of the CDR3 is 18 residues. CDR1 SGHRS and CDR2 YFSETQ come from the germline V gene. V trimming: 0 bases; J trimming: 1 base; junction bases outside the gene matches: 4. PCR involved 60 Vbeta and 13 Jbeta primers. Authors' methods: Tens of millions of unique TCR beta chains, around 10 million of them shared, were counted by a later analysis. Clones were read by immunoSEQ multiplex PCR, and TCRdb kept only the in-frame ones, dropping some. V, J and clone size are those of that table, while D and trimming were read from the DNA. This sample has around 140,000 clones; 80% occur once, and the top ten carry about 4.3%.

Sequencing was done on a sample of PBMCs. The gene calls are TRBV5-1 and TRBJ2-2; TRBD2 agrees at 12 bases. The receptor was isolated from a man in his forties in good health and CMV-seronegative. As DNA, the CDR3 is TGCGCCAGCAGCTTGGAACTAGCGGGGGGTTGGAACACCGGGGAGCTGTTTTTT. This encodes CASSLELAGGWNTGELFF.